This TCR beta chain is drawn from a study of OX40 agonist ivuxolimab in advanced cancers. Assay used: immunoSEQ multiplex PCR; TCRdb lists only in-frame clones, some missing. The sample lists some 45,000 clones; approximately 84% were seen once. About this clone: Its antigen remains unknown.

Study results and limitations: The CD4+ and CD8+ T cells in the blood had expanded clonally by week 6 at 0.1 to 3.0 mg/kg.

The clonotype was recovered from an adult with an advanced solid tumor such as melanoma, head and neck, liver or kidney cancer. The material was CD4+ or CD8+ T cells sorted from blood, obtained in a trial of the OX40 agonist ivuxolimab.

The CDR3 DNA sequence: TGTGCCAGCAGGGCCCGCCTCAAGGGCGAGCAGTACTTC. This translates into CASRARLKGEQYF. The chain has TRBV6-5 and TRBJ2-7; D is unresolved. Germline loops: CDR1 MNHEY, CDR2 SVGAGI. The germline V and J ends were trimmed by 6 bases and 6 bases, with 15 bases remaining between them. The CDR3 consists of 13 residues.